This T cell receptor beta chain was captured in a study of T-cell reconstitution after alpha-beta-depleted transplantation in children. Germline CDR1 SGHTA, CDR2 FQGNSA. CDR3 size: 14 residues. The junction had 7 bases not matched to a gene; V was cut back by 5 bases and J by 3 bases. Unique molecular identifiers were incorporated during preparation of the TCRbeta library. TCRdb ran MiXCR on the PCR reads and lists one entry per CDR3 protein. The data show about 410,000 distinct CDR3 sequences, just over 20% seen once. The TCR originated in a human donor who donated a stem cell graft to a child with acute myeloid leukemia. The V call is TRBV7-2, the J call TRBJ2-7; 7 bases match TRBD1. The specimen comprised PBMCs from the stem cell graft donor, sampled from the stem cell graft. CDR3 nucleotides: TGTGCCAGCAGCACAAACAGGGGTAACTACGAGCAGTACTTC. Residues: CASSTNRGNYEQYF. Looking up the rest from reference TRBV7-2 and TRBJ2-7 gives the full variable domain: GAGVSQSPSNKVTEKGKDVELRCDPISGHTALYWYRQSLGQGLEFLIYFQGNSAPDKSGLPSDRFSAERTGGSVSTLTIQRTQQEDSAVYLCASSTNRGNYEQYFGPGTRLTVT.